This entry lists 18 T cell receptor beta chains sequenced from one sample in a study of T cells in localized non-small cell lung cancer. The protocol was immunoSEQ multiplex PCR, while the TCRdb copy is restricted to in-frame clones and leaves out a portion. The data show over a thousand clones, roughly 36% seen once. Source: lung tumor tissue, taken before any cancer treatment. These receptors came from a male donor at least 60 years old with stage II squamous cell lung carcinoma.

This sequence joins TRBV14 and TRBJ1-4; D uncertain. The CDR3 covers 15 residues. Germline CDR1 reads SGHDN; CDR2 reads FVKESK. Trimming shortened V by 4 bases and J by 0 bases, and 9 bases separated the two germline ends. The DNA for the CDR3 is TGTGCCAGCAGCCGGGTCGGGGCAACTAATGAAAAACTGTTTTTT. Its translation is CASSRVGATNEKLFF.

This chain connects TRBV5-1 to TRBJ1-2; 9 nucleotides line up with TRBD1. This CDR3 region has 14 residues. V dropped 5 bases and J dropped 7; count of bases not matched to a gene: 9. Germline CDR1 is SGHRS and CDR2 is YFSETQ. CDR3 protein: CASSLTGGSGGYTF. The CDR3 coding sequence is TGCGCCAGCAGTCTAACAGGGGGCTCTGGTGGCTACACCTTC.

The CDR3 DNA reads as TGCGCCAGCAGTGAAACCCCGGCACAGGGCCGCACTGAAGCTTTCTTT. Translating it yields CASSETPAQGRTEAFF. The rearrangement uses TRBV10-2 and TRBJ1-1, with D perhaps TRBD1 (6 bases). The V gene lost 3 bases and the J gene lost 4 bases, with 18 bases spanning the gap. The CDR3 runs to 16 residues. Germline CDR1 and CDR2: WSHSY and SAAADI.

The chain is built from TRBV11-3 and TRBJ1-1; no reliable D call. The CDR3 length is 14 residues. Germline lookup yields CDR1 SGHNT and CDR2 YENEEA. The V end was cut by 2 bases, the J end by 0 bases, with 7 bases between. CDR3 sequence: CASSLQAVNTEAFF. DNA of the CDR3: TGTGCCAGCAGCTTACAGGCAGTGAACACTGAAGCTTTCTTT.

The rearrangement links TRBV6-8 to TRBJ2-5; 7 bases map to TRBD2. Germline-derived CDR1 and CDR2 are MNHGY and SAAAGT. The V and J ends lost 5 bases and 3 bases, in that order; junction bases with no gene match: 9. The CDR3 covers 15 residues. The CDR3 nucleotides are TGTGCCAGCAGTGGCGGACTCCGGGGGGAAGAGACCCAGTACTTC. Protein product: CASSGGLRGEETQYF.

V gene TRBV6-8 combines with J gene TRBJ1-5, with D tentatively TRBD1 (5 bases). The ends were cut back, 5 bases at V and 4 bases at J, with 9 bases in the middle. Germline V gene data show CDR1 as MNHGY and CDR2 as SAAAGT. The CDR3 covers 13 residues. This CDR3 is CASSGTGNQPQHF. In DNA form, the CDR3 reads TGTGCCAGCAGTGGAACAGGTAATCAGCCCCAGCATTTT.

The J gene is TRBJ1-4, the V gene TRBV19; D uncertain. This CDR3 has 14 amino acids. V dropped 1 base and J dropped 5 bases, with 8 bases sitting between them. Germline lookup yields CDR1 LNHDA and CDR2 SQIVND (reference sequence). CDR3 nucleotides: TGTGCCAGTAGTATAGGGGGTTTCAATGAAAAACTGTTTTTT. This translates into CASSIGGFNEKLFF.

The chain has TRBV11-3 and TRBJ2-2; weak D call: TRBD1 (6 bases). Trimming cost V 0 bases and J 3 bases, with 8 bases left between them. Germline CDR1 is SGHNT and CDR2 is YENEEA. The CDR3 length is 15 residues. CDR3 DNA sequence: TGTGCCAGCAGCTTAGAGACAGGCTACACCGGGGAGCTGTTTTTT. It translates to CASSLETGYTGELFF. The full variable domain, its missing parts supplied by reference TRBV11-3 and TRBJ2-2, is EAGVVQSPRYKIIEKKQPVAFWCNPISGHNTLYWYLQNLGQGPELLIRYENEEAVDDSQLPKDRFSAERLKGVDSTLKIQPAELGDSAVYLCASSLETGYTGELFFGEGSRLTVL.

The chain joins TRBV15 to TRBJ2-2; TRBD1 or TRBD2 may be the D gene (6 bases each). Germline lookup yields CDR1 LNHNV and CDR2 YYDKDF (reference sequence). Trimming cost V 0 bases and J 4 bases, with 18 bases left between them. CDR3 size: 18 residues. The CDR3 loop reads CATSRDPVGGLGTGELFF. In DNA form, the CDR3 reads TGTGCCACCAGCAGAGATCCGGTAGGGGGGCTTGGCACCGGGGAGCTGTTTTTT. The full variable domain, in which reference TRBV15 and TRBJ2-2 provide the parts outside the CDR3, is DAMVIQNPRYQVTQFGKPVTLSCSQTLNHNVMYWYQQKSSQAPKLLFHYYDKDFNNEADTPDNFQSRRPNTSFCFLDIRSPGLGDTAMYLCATSRDPVGGLGTGELFFGEGSRLTVL.

V usage is TRBV18 and J usage is TRBJ1-6, with 9 positions matching TRBD1. Germline CDR1 and CDR2: KGHSH and LQKENI. The CDR3 contains 15 residues. Trimming cost V 3 bases and J 7 bases; bases outside gene matches: 4. CDR3 sequence reads: CASSPNRGRNSPLHF. For the CDR3, the DNA is TGTGCCAGCTCACCCAACAGGGGGCGGAATTCACCCCTCCACTTT.

The V and J genes are TRBV11-3 and TRBJ2-1, with 10 bases lining up with TRBD2. J gave up 0 bases and V 5 bases, and 1 base lay outside the gene matches. CDR1 is SGHNT and CDR2 is YENEEA in the germline V gene. The CDR3 is 15 amino acids. The CDR3, as DNA: TGTGCCAGCAGCCGACTAGCGGGCTCCTACAATGAGCAGTTCTTC. Residues: CASSRLAGSYNEQFF.

This clone showed up just a few times. This rearrangement joins TRBV6-8 to TRBJ1-6, with D perhaps matching TRBD1 (5 bases). This CDR3 is 14 amino acids long. The germline V and J ends were trimmed by 4 bases and 4 bases, with 8 bases remaining between them. Germline V lookup: CDR1 MNHGY, CDR2 SAAAGT. CDR3 sequence reads: CASSWDAYNSPLHF. CDR3 DNA: TGTGCCAGCAGTTGGGACGCTTATAATTCACCCCTCCACTTT.

The chain employs TRBV29-1 and TRBJ2-7; D unresolved. Germline V gene data show CDR1 as SQVTM and CDR2 as ANQGSEA. V was pared by 2 bases and J by 0 bases, with 8 bases between. The CDR3 consists of 13 residues. Written as DNA, the CDR3 is TGCAGCGTTGAACAGTCCACCTCCTACGAGCAGTACTTC. It yields the protein CSVEQSTSYEQYF.

The chain carries TRBV11-3 and TRBJ1-1; TRBD1 is a possible D gene (5 bases). Trimming took off 0 bases at V and 7 bases at J, with 15 bases between the two ends. This CDR3 contains 15 residues. The germline gives CDR1 SGHNT, CDR2 YENEEA. CDR3 nucleotides: TGTGCCAGCAGCTTAGACAGGGTTGGACCTCTTGAAGCTTTCTTT. It codes for CASSLDRVGPLEAFF.

This clone ranks as medium-sized. The gene calls are TRBV11-3 and TRBJ1-2, with D possibly being TRBD1 (5 bases). Germline lookup yields CDR1 SGHNT and CDR2 YENEEA. The CDR3 contains 16 residues. V was shortened by 6 bases and J by 1 base, with 18 bases between the two germline ends. The CDR3: CASRPTLGGSNYGYTF. Here the CDR3 DNA reads TGTGCCAGCAGACCAACCTTGGGGGGGAGTAACTATGGCTACACCTTC.

The J gene is TRBJ1-1, the V gene TRBV10-2; D is unclear. V was cut by 10 bases and J by 0 bases, with 12 bases left in between. The CDR3 length is 13 residues. CDR1 is WSHSY and CDR2 is SAAADI in the germline V gene. CDR3 coding DNA: TGCGCCACTCGGACGGATTTGAACACTGAAGCTTTCTTT. Translation gives CATRTDLNTEAFF.

This chain links TRBV18 with TRBJ1-1, with TRBD1 as a possible D gene (6 bases). Germline V gene sequence: CDR1 KGHSH, CDR2 LQKENI. Trimming took off 2 bases at V and 2 bases at J, with 9 bases between the two ends. This CDR3 region has 14 residues. CDR3 coding DNA: TGTGCCAGCTCACCATGGGGGCCAAACACTGAAGCTTTCTTT. Protein sequence: CASSPWGPNTEAFF.

V is TRBV10-2 and J is TRBJ2-6; no reliable D call. This CDR3 is built from 15 residues. From germline, CDR1 is WSHSY and CDR2 SAAADI. Deletions cut 5 bases from V and 0 bases from J, with 8 bases between. In DNA form, the CDR3 reads TGCGCCAGCAGTTACAGTGGCTCTGGGGCCAACGTCCTGACTTTC. It encodes CASSYSGSGANVLTF.